The clone carrying this T cell receptor beta chain was seen just once. Here immunoSEQ multiplex PCR was the method, and the copy in TCRdb shows in-frame clones only, minus some. The repertoire holds 180,000 or so clones, with roughly 82% as singletons. The sample comes from a study of cytomegalovirus exposure and HLA in healthy donors. The sequencing input was PBMCs. The clonotype comes from a woman in her twenties or thirties in good health and CMV-seropositive.

CDR3 amino acids: CASSQPGLAGAEQFF. The CDR3 DNA reads as TGTGCCAGCAGCCAACCCGGACTAGCGGGAGCTGAGCAGTTCTTC. The chain employs TRBV4-2 and TRBJ2-1, with 13 positions matching TRBD2. The CDR3 consists of 15 residues. The germline CDR1 and CDR2 sequences are LGHNA and YNFKEQ. The V gene end was trimmed by 2 bases and the J gene end by 9 bases; junction bases not matched to a gene: 4.